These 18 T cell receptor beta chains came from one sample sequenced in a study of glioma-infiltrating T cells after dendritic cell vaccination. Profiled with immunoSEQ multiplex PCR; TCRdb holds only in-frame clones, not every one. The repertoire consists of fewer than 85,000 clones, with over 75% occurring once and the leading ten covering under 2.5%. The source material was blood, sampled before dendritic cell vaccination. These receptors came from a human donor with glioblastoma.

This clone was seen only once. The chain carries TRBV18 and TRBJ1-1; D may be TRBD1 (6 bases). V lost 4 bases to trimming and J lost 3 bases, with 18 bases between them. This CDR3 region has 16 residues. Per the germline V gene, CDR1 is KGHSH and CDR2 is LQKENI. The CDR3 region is CASSQQGSSGHTEAFF. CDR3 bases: TGTGCCAGCTCACAACAGGGTTCGAGTGGTCACACTGAAGCTTTCTTT.

The CDR3 here is CASSSQPGGDNEQFF. DNA of the CDR3: TGTGCCAGCAGCTCACAACCGGGAGGCGACAATGAGCAGTTCTTC. V gene TRBV7-2 combines with J gene TRBJ2-1; 7 bases are a match to TRBD2. The CDR3 loop spans 15 amino acids. Trimming cost V 4 bases and J 5 bases; bases outside gene matches: 8. Germline V gene data show CDR1 as SGHTA and CDR2 as FQGNSA.

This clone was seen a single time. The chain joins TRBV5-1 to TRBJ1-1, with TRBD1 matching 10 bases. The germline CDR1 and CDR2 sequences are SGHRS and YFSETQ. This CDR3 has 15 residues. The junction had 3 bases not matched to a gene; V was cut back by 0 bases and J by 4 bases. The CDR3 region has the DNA TGCGCCAGCAGCTTGGGGTGGACAGGGGGCACTGAAGCTTTCTTT. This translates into CASSLGWTGGTEAFF.

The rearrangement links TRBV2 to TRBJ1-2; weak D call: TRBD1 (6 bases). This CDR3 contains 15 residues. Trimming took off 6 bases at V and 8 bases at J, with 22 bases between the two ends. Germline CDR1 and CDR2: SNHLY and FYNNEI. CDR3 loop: CASRVDRSPPGGYTF. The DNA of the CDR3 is TGTGCCAGCAGAGTCGACAGGAGTCCTCCCGGGGGCTACACCTTC.

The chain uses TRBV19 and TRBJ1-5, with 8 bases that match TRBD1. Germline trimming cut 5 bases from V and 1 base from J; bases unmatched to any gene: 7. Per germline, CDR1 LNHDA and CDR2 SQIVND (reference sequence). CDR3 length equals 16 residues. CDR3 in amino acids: CASSRQGATSNQPQHF. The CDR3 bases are TGTGCCAGTAGTCGCCAGGGGGCAACGAGCAATCAGCCCCAGCATTTT.

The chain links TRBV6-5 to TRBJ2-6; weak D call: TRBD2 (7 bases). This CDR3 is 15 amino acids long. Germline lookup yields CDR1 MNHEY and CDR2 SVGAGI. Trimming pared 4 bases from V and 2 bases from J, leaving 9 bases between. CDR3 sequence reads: CASSWGGPGANVLTF. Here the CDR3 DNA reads TGTGCCAGCAGTTGGGGGGGCCCTGGGGCCAACGTCCTGACTTTC.

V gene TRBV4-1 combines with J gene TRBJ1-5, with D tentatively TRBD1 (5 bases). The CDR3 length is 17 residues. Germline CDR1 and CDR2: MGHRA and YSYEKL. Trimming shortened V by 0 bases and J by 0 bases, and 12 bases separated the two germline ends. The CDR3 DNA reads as TGCGCCAGCAGCCAAGAAATGACAGAATATAGCAATCAGCCCCAGCATTTT. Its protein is CASSQEMTEYSNQPQHF.

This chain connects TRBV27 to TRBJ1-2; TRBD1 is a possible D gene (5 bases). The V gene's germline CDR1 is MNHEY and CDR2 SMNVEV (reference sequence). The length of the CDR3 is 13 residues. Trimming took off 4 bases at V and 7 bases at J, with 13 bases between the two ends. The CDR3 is CASSYRGNGGYTF. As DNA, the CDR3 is TGTGCCAGCAGTTATAGGGGAAATGGTGGCTACACCTTC.

DNA of the CDR3: TGTGCCAGCAGCTTAGAGGGAGGCATATCGTACGAGCAGTACGTC. Amino acids: CASSLEGGISYEQYV. V usage is TRBV7-2 and J usage is TRBJ2-7, with D tentatively TRBD2 (6 bases). Looked up from germline, CDR1 is SGHTA and CDR2 is FQGNSA. V was shortened by 1 base and J by 4 bases, with 14 bases between the two germline ends. CDR3 size: 15 residues.

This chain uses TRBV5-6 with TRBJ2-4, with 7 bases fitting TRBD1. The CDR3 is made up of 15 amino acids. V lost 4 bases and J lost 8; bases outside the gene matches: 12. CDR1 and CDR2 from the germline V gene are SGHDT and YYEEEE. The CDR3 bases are TGTGCCAGCAGCCAGGGGAGCAGGGGGTGGGACATTCAGTACTTC. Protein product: CASSQGSRGWDIQYF.

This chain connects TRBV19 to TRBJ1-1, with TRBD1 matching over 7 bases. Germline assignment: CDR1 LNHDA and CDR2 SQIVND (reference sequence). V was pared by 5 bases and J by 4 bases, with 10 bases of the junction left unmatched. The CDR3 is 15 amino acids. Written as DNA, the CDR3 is TGTGCCAGTAGTGGGGAGACAGGGTTGTTCACTGAAGCTTTCTTT. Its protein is CASSGETGLFTEAFF.

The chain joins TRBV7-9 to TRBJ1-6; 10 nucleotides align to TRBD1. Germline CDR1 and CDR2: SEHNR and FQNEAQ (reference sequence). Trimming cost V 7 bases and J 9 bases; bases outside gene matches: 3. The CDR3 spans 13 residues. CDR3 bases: TGTGCCAGCACGGGACAGGGGTCTTCACCCCTCCACTTT. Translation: CASTGQGSSPLHF.

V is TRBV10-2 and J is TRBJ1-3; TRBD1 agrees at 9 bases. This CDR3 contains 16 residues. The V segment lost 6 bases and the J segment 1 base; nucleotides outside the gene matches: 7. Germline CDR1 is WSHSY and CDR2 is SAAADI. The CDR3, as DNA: TGCGCCAGCAGCCCACAGGGGGCGAAGTCTGGAAACACCATATATTTT. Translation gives CASSPQGAKSGNTIYF.

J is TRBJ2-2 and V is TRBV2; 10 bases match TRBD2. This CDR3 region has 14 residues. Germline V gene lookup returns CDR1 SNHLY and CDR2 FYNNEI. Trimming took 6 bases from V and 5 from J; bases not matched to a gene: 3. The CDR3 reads CASRGLAITGELFF. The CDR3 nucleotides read TGTGCCAGCAGGGGACTAGCGATAACCGGGGAGCTGTTTTTT.

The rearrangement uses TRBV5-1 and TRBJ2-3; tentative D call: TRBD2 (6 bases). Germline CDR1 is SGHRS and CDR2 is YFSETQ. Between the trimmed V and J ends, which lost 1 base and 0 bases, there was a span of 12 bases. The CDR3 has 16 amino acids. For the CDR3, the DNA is TGCGCCAGCAGCTTGTGGGGTAGCGGCAGCACAGATACGCAGTATTTT. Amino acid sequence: CASSLWGSGSTDTQYF.

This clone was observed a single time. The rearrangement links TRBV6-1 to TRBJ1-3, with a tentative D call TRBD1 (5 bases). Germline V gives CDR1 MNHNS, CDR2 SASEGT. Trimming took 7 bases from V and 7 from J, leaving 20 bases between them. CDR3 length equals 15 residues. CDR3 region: CASTLPRTLGNTIYF. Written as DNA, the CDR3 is TGTGCCAGCACCCTGCCCCGGACACTTGGGAACACCATATATTTT.

Here the CDR3 reads CASSDLTGKGYTF. The CDR3, as DNA: TGTGCCAGCAGTGATCTAACAGGGAAAGGCTACACCTTC. This chain joins TRBV25-1 and TRBJ1-2, with a tentative D call TRBD1 (6 bases). Trimming left V 3 bases short and J 8 bases short, with 13 bases between. CDR3 size: 13 residues. Per germline, CDR1 MGHDK and CDR2 SYGVNS.

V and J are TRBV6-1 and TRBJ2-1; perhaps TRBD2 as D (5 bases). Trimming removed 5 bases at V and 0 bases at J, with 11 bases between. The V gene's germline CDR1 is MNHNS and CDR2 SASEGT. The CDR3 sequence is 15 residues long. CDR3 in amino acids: CASSTEGSSYNEQFF. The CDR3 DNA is TGTGCCAGCAGTACCGAGGGAAGCTCCTACAATGAGCAGTTCTTC.